The 17 T cell receptor beta chains below all came from one sample that was sequenced in a study of T cell changes during pregnancy in multiple sclerosis. Repertoires were generated with immunoSEQ multiplex PCR, while TCRdb's copy carries only in-frame clones and drops some. Here the sample spans around 62,000 clones, about nine tenths being singletons. Source: peripheral blood, taken in the third trimester of pregnancy. Receptors originate from a female donor with multiple sclerosis, enrolled in a pregnancy study.

This clone has more than one count but fewer than ten. The chain joins TRBV6-1 to TRBJ2-7; D might be TRBD1 (6 bases). This CDR3 has 12 residues. Deletions cut 4 bases from V and 2 bases from J, with 6 bases between. In germline, CDR1 is MNHNS, CDR2 SASEGT. The CDR3 spells CASSAGAYEQYF. DNA of the CDR3: TGTGCCAGCAGTGCAGGGGCCTACGAGCAGTACTTC.

This CDR3 is CASSLALRGPRDTIYF. CDR3 DNA: TGTGCCAGCAGCTTGGCCCTGAGGGGGCCCCGGGACACCATATATTTT. The chain joins TRBV5-6 to TRBJ1-3; 7 nucleotides match TRBD1. The ends lost 0 bases at V and 8 bases at J; junction bases unmatched: 11. In germline, CDR1 is SGHDT, CDR2 YYEEEE. This CDR3 is 16 amino acids long.

V gene TRBV7-2 combines with J gene TRBJ1-2, with D possibly matching TRBD1 (6 bases). CDR1 is SGHTA, CDR2 FQGNSA, per germline. There are 15 residues in the CDR3. V lost 5 bases, J lost 5 bases, and 18 bases lay in between. The CDR3: CASSLDTGFLYGYTF. CDR3 bases: TGTGCCAGCAGCCTAGACACAGGGTTTCTGTATGGCTACACCTTC.

This chain connects TRBV27 to TRBJ2-2; the match to TRBD2 covers 8 bases. The CDR3 spans 14 residues. Germline trimming cut 4 bases from V and 7 bases from J; bases unmatched to any gene: 5. Germline V gene data show CDR1 as MNHEY and CDR2 as SMNVEV (reference sequence). CDR3: CASSYGGADGELFF. The CDR3 region has the DNA TGTGCCAGCAGTTACGGGGGGGCCGACGGGGAGCTGTTTTTT.

This chain joins TRBV7-2 and TRBJ1-2; perhaps TRBD1 as D (5 bases). V shed 10 bases and J shed 4 bases, with 25 bases lying between them. CDR1 and CDR2 from the germline V gene are SGHTA and FQGNSA. The CDR3 has 16 amino acids. CDR3: CATPGNMGRRLYGYTF. The CDR3, as DNA: TGTGCCACCCCCGGAAATATGGGGCGCCGACTCTATGGCTACACCTTC.

V usage is TRBV7-9 and J usage is TRBJ2-7, with TRBD2 matching 10 bases. After removal of 5 bases from V and 4 bases from J, the junction contained 11 bases not matched to a gene. Germline CDR1 and CDR2: SEHNR and FQNEAQ (reference sequence). The CDR3 has 16 residues. The CDR3 DNA is TGTGCCAGCAGCATAGAAAGACTAGCGGGTAATTACGAGCAGTACTTC. It specifies CASSIERLAGNYEQYF.

The chain employs TRBV21-1 and TRBJ1-1; the table names TRBD1, a call not compared with the DNA. TRBV21-1 is termed a pseudogene. The CDR3 runs to 14 residues. CDR3 loop: CASSKVGRDSEAFF. In DNA form, the CDR3 reads TGTGCCAGCAGCAAAGTAGGCAGAGACAGTGAAGCTTTCTTT.

The chain couples TRBV18 to TRBJ1-2; D not certain. The length of the CDR3 is 13 residues. CDR1 KGHSH and CDR2 LQKENI come from the germline V gene. V gave up 6 bases and J gave up 1 base, with 9 bases separating them. The CDR3 DNA follows: TGTGCCAGCTCCCATGAGTTTAACTATGGCTACACCTTC. It encodes CASSHEFNYGYTF. Using reference TRBV18 and TRBJ1-2 for the parts outside the CDR3, the full variable domain is NAGVMQNPRHLVRRRGQEARLRCSPMKGHSHVYWYRQLPEEGLKFMVYLQKENIIDESGMPKERFSAEFPKEGPSILRIQQVVRGDSAAYFCASSHEFNYGYTFGSGTRLTVV.

The chain recombines TRBV6-5 with TRBJ2-7, with D possibly TRBD2 on 6 matching bases. The ends were cut back, 2 bases at V and 3 bases at J, with 11 bases in the middle. There are 14 residues in the CDR3. CDR1 and CDR2 (germline): MNHEY, SVGAGI. CDR3 DNA sequence: TGTGCCAGCAGTTACGGCGGGACGATCTACGAGCAGTACTTC. Its protein is CASSYGGTIYEQYF.

The chain couples TRBV6-1 to TRBJ1-5; D possibly corresponds to TRBD1 (5 bases). Germline V CDR1 and CDR2: MNHNS, SASEGT. V gave up 6 bases and J gave up 11 bases, with 17 bases separating them. The CDR3 covers 13 residues. The CDR3 reads CASRDTSGRSQHF. CDR3 sequence (DNA): TGTGCCAGCAGAGACACCTCAGGGCGATCCCAGCATTTT.

The chain has TRBV5-4 and TRBJ1-2; tentative D call: TRBD1 (6 bases). Germline lookup yields CDR1 SGHNT and CDR2 YYREEE (reference sequence). The CDR3 has 14 amino acids. The ends were cut back, 4 bases at V and 1 base at J, with 11 bases in the middle. The DNA of the CDR3 is TGTGCCAGCAGCCTGGACAGATTTAACTATGGCTACACCTTC. The encoded protein is CASSLDRFNYGYTF.

This chain links TRBV14 with TRBJ1-3, with D possibly TRBD1 on 5 matching bases. Trimming took off 4 bases at V and 2 bases at J, with 12 bases between the two ends. The CDR3 length is 15 residues. From germline, CDR1 is SGHDN and CDR2 FVKESK. In DNA form, the CDR3 reads TGTGCCAGCAGCCCCGCGGGGCCCACTGGAAACACCATATATTTT. It encodes CASSPAGPTGNTIYF. The full variable domain, rest sourced from reference TRBV14 and TRBJ1-3, is EAGVTQFPSHSVIEKGQTVTLRCDPISGHDNLYWYRRVMGKEIKFLLHFVKESKQDESGMPNNRFLAERTGGTYSTLKVQPAELEDSGVYFCASSPAGPTGNTIYFGEGSWLTVV.

This clone appeared once. The CDR3 DNA reads as TGTGCCAGTAGTCCCCTCGAGCAGGGGGCTCGAAATGAGCAGTTCTTC. It translates to CASSPLEQGARNEQFF. The chain is built from TRBV19 and TRBJ2-1, with 8 bases identical to TRBD1. Germline CDR1 LNHDA, CDR2 SQIVND (reference sequence). Germline trimming cut 5 bases from V and 7 bases from J; bases unmatched to any gene: 13. The CDR3 has 16 amino acids.

The J gene is TRBJ1-5, the V gene TRBV18; the D is unclear. V shed 2 bases and J shed 4 bases, with 6 bases lying between them. CDR1 is KGHSH and CDR2 is LQKENI in the germline V gene. CDR3 length: 13 amino acids. The chain's CDR3 is CASSPTLNQPQHF. CDR3 coding DNA: TGTGCCAGCTCACCAACCCTAAATCAGCCCCAGCATTTT. Using reference TRBV18 and TRBJ1-5 for the parts outside the CDR3, the full variable domain is NAGVMQNPRHLVRRRGQEARLRCSPMKGHSHVYWYRQLPEEGLKFMVYLQKENIIDESGMPKERFSAEFPKEGPSILRIQQVVRGDSAAYFCASSPTLNQPQHFGDGTRLSIL.

The chain combines TRBV5-5 with TRBJ2-7, with TRBD1 matching over 8 bases. The CDR3 has 14 amino acids. CDR1 is SGHKS and CDR2 is YYEKEE in the germline V gene (reference sequence). V shed 3 bases, J shed 6 bases, and the junction held 8 bases outside the gene matches. The CDR3 sequence is CASSSGQAIGEQYF. CDR3 in DNA: TGTGCCAGCAGCTCGGGACAGGCAATCGGCGAGCAGTACTTC.

This clone was detected once. The chain combines TRBV5-1 with TRBJ1-1; 10 nucleotides agree with TRBD1. V shed 3 bases and J 0 bases; nucleotides not matched to a gene: 11. CDR3 length equals 18 residues. Per the germline V gene, CDR1 is SGHRS and CDR2 is YFSETQ. The CDR3 reads CASSSGPDRGPMNTEAFF. The DNA of the CDR3 is TGCGCCAGCAGCTCTGGACCAGACAGGGGGCCCATGAACACTGAAGCTTTCTTT.

This clone came up once. This sequence joins TRBV27 and TRBJ1-5, with 7 bases that match TRBD1. Germline V gives CDR1 MNHEY, CDR2 SMNVEV (reference sequence). The CDR3 length is 13 residues. Trimming at V came to 2 bases and at J to 9 bases, leaving 4 bases not matched to a gene. The DNA of the CDR3 is TGTGCCAGCAGTTTAACCACAGGGGTGCCCCAGCATTTT. It is translated as CASSLTTGVPQHF.